This TCR beta chain came from a study of OX40 agonist ivuxolimab in advanced cancers. For the study at large: Previous treatment with anti-PD-1, anti-PD-L1 or anti-CTLA-4 therapy was allowed; approximately 40% had received some.

V shed 3 bases and J shed 5 bases, with 17 bases lying between them. Germline V gene data show CDR1 as SGDLS and CDR2 as YYNGEE. CDR3 size: 15 residues. TCRdb's copy holds only in-frame clones and misses some; the assay was immunoSEQ multiplex PCR. The sample lists 65,000 to 80,000 clones, 85% to 95% occurring once. The TCR originated in an adult with an advanced solid tumor such as melanoma, head and neck, liver or kidney cancer. This material consisted of CD4+ or CD8+ T cells sorted from blood, taken in a trial of the OX40 agonist ivuxolimab. The chain has TRBV9 and TRBJ1-1; D is unresolved. DNA of the CDR3: TGTGCCAGCAGCGGAGAGGGCCCCCGGCAGACTGAAGCTTTCTTT. Amino acids: CASSGEGPRQTEAFF.